This T cell receptor beta chain was sequenced in a study of CD8+CD57+ T cells in acquired aplastic anemia. Study as a whole: When averaged, DNA from sorted CD4+ and CD8+ cells came to approximately 3 ug.

Worth noting for this clonotype: The target antigen is unknown.

Patients selected for sequencing had displayed CD8+CD57+ cell expansion by flow cytometry. Severe acquired aplastic anemia was the diagnosis recorded for all patients. Germline CDR1 is SGHVS and CDR2 is FQNEAQ. Losses at the gene ends were 4 bases for V and 4 bases for J; bases not matched to a gene: 12. This CDR3 is 18 amino acids long. Whole-study results and caveats: Some 28 sequences, all CD8+ CDR3, were shared between patients and controls.

Genomic DNA constituted the template upon which TCR beta VDJ and CDR3 profiling was performed. One entry per CDR3 protein, called by TCRdb with MiXCR from the reads. The sample records about 200,000 distinct CDR3 sequences, 65% being singletons. J is TRBJ2-6 and V is TRBV7-8; TRBD2 matches at 8 bases. The source of this sequence is a human donor with aplastic anemia. The sample consisted of sorted CD4+, CD8+, or CD8+CD57+ T cells (not recorded which) from PBMCs. The CDR3 loop is CASSSRRAGGSGANVLTF. The CDR3 nucleotides read TGTGCCAGCAGCTCGAGGCGGGCGGGGGGATCCGGGGCCAACGTCCTGACTTTC.